Listed below are T cell receptor beta chains from one sample, sequenced in a study of CD8+ T cells in alopecia areata. Measured with immunoSEQ multiplex PCR; TCRdb has only the in-frame clones, and not every one. The table shows around 120,000 clones, with around 58% occurring only once. Sequencing used CD8+ T cells sorted from blood, obtained at week 4, from a patient treated with tofacitinib. These receptors all stem from a human donor with alopecia areata. Each CDR3 is given with its conserved first and last residue.

J gene,V gene,CDR3 protein
TRBJ1-5,TRBV25-1,CASSWGDQPQHF
TRBJ1-5,TRBV7-9,CASSLGRGGHF
TRBJ2-5,TRBV7-8,CASSLLVRRQETQYF
TRBJ2-2,TRBV6-6,CASANTGELFF
TRBJ1-1,TRBV29-1,CSVRAAGNTEAFF
TRBJ1-1,TRBV5-1,CASKARGSSNTEAFF
TRBJ2-3,TRBV30,CAWSVQQVTSTDTQYF
TRBJ1-1,TRBV11-2,CASSLVGPLMNTEAFF
TRBJ2-7,TRBV13,CASSPYPSYEQYF
TRBJ2-7,TRBV4-2,CASSQVAVGYEQYF
TRBJ2-7,TRBV4-1,CASSEGQAYEQYF
TRBJ1-1,TRBV30,CAWNLDWGAFF
TRBJ1-2,TRBV5-1,CASSLEGGGYGYTF
TRBJ2-5,TRBV27,CASSFSRTGGWETQYF
TRBJ2-7,TRBV2,CASSETDYEQYF
TRBJ2-1,TRBV6-4,CASSDSIGTSVGEQFF
TRBJ2-1,TRBV29-1,CSVQGASGGANDEQFF
TRBJ1-5,TRBV5-6,CASSHQGLGNQPQHF
TRBJ2-3,TRBV29-1,CSVENHEGQGSTDTQYF
TRBJ2-7,TRBV11-2,CASSLGTMTYEQYF
TRBJ2-1,TRBV5-6,CASSLTGGAHNEQFF
TRBJ2-2,TRBV6-5,CASSIRDRNTGELFF
TRBJ2-5,TRBV29-1,CSVVKAGDSETQYF
TRBJ2-3,TRBV10-3,CAISDDRVVTDTQYF
TRBJ2-5,TRBV4-1,CASSLEGRQETQYF
TRBJ1-2,TRBV9,CASSEAGNYGYTF